One sample yielded the 15 T cell receptor beta chains listed below, sequenced in a study of a mutant IDH1 vaccine in newly diagnosed glioma. Using immunoSEQ multiplex PCR, the repertoire was profiled, and TCRdb retains in-frame clones only, with some absent. The top ten clones hold about 4% of a sample with about 64,000 clones, about 85% of them seen once. Time point given: week 23, last vaccination. Vaccinated patients received 300 ug of mutant IDH1 20-mer peptide per dose, with topical imiquimod. The antigens of these receptors remain unknown. This specimen was PBMCs, taken from a glioma patient whose treatment included an IDH1 peptide vaccine. The receptors originated from a young man with glioma.

This clone was detected a few times. The rearrangement links TRBV14 to TRBJ1-6; TRBD1 matches at 9 bases. Germline V gene sequence: CDR1 SGHDN, CDR2 FVKESK. J gave up 3 bases and V 3 bases, and 3 bases lay outside the gene matches. The CDR3 is made up of 16 amino acids. The CDR3 nucleotides are TGTGCCAGCAGCCACTCGGGACAGGGCTATAATTCACCCCTCCACTTT. Protein product: CASSHSGQGYNSPLHF.

V usage is TRBV11-3 and J usage is TRBJ2-3, with TRBD1 identical over 8 bases. Germline lookup yields CDR1 SGHNT and CDR2 YENEEA. This CDR3 spans 17 amino acids. The V segment lost 1 base and the J segment 2 bases; nucleotides outside the gene matches: 8. The CDR3 DNA reads as TGTGCCAGCAGCTTAGGGCCAGGGGGCCCGTCCACAGATACGCAGTATTTT. Translated, it gives CASSLGPGGPSTDTQYF.

The chain employs TRBV29-1 and TRBJ2-5; D is ambiguous. The J call is in doubt because the DNA end fits TRBJ2-7 better. The CDR3 consists of 12 residues. The germline V gene encodes CDR1 SQVTM and CDR2 ANQGSEA. The chain's CDR3 is CSVEGGPYEQYF. As DNA, the CDR3 is TGCAGCGTTGAAGGTGGACCATACGAGCAGTACTTC.

The V gene is TRBV2, the J gene TRBJ1-5; 8 nucleotides match TRBD1. CDR1 and CDR2 from the germline V gene are SNHLY and FYNNEI. The V gene end was trimmed by 8 bases and the J gene end by 5 bases; junction bases not matched to a gene: 8. The CDR3 consists of 14 residues. CDR3 DNA: TGTGCCAGCGCAGGGGGCGAGCTCTATCAGCCCCAGCATTTT. Its protein is CASAGGELYQPQHF. Variable domain in full (rest from reference TRBV2 and TRBJ1-5): EPEVTQTPSHQVTQMGQEVILRCVPISNHLYFYWYRQILGQKVEFLVSFYNNEISEKSEIFDDQFSVERPDGSNFTLKIRSTKLEDSAMYFCASAGGELYQPQHFGDGTRLSIL.

V usage is TRBV18 and J usage is TRBJ1-1; 8 bases agree with TRBD1. Germline V CDR1 and CDR2: KGHSH, LQKENI. Trimming took 5 bases from V and 6 from J; bases not matched to a gene: 5. This CDR3 spans 13 amino acids. The DNA of the CDR3 is TGTGCCAGCTCATCAGACAGGGGCGCTGAAGCTTTCTTT. This gives the protein CASSSDRGAEAFF.

V gene TRBV7-9 combines with J gene TRBJ2-5, with 7 nucleotides matching TRBD1. This CDR3 spans 15 amino acids. The germline V gene encodes CDR1 SEHNR and CDR2 FQNEAQ (reference sequence). V gave up 4 bases and J gave up 3 bases; unmatched junction bases: 8. The CDR3 reads CASSYRQGIEETQYF. The CDR3 coding sequence is TGTGCCAGCAGCTACCGACAGGGTATAGAAGAGACCCAGTACTTC.

V and J are TRBV6-5 and TRBJ2-7, with no clear D. Trimming took 2 bases from V and 3 from J, leaving 2 bases between them. The CDR3 length is 11 residues. Germline V gene data show CDR1 as MNHEY and CDR2 as SVGAGI. CDR3 bases: TGTGCCAGCAGTTACCGCTACGAGCAGTACTTC. Translated: CASSYRYEQYF.

The V call is TRBV6-5, the J call TRBJ1-6; D not certain. V was pared by 6 bases and J by 11 bases, with 17 bases between. This CDR3 comprises 14 residues. The germline gives CDR1 MNHEY, CDR2 SVGAGI. CDR3 nucleotides: TGTGCCAGCAGCCCCTGGGAGGGAACGGCACCCCTCCACTTT. Translated: CASSPWEGTAPLHF.

This sequence joins TRBV5-6 and TRBJ2-7, with D tentatively TRBD2 (6 bases). The CDR3 length is 14 residues. Germline V gives CDR1 SGHDT, CDR2 YYEEEE. The germline V and J ends were trimmed by 1 base and 7 bases, with 15 bases remaining between them. CDR3 DNA sequence: TGTGCCAGCAGCTTGTACACAGGCGGAGGGGAGCAGTACTTC. Its protein product is CASSLYTGGGEQYF.

The CDR3 DNA reads TGTGCCAGCACCCAGATTGGTCAGCCCCAGCATTTT. This codes for CASTQIGQPQHF. The rearrangement links TRBV6-6 to TRBJ1-5; D is unresolved. CDR3 length: 12 amino acids. The germline CDR1 and CDR2 sequences are MNHNY and SVGAGI (reference sequence). V lost 7 bases to trimming and J lost 6 bases, with 10 bases between them.

The V call is TRBV5-1, the J call TRBJ2-6, with D maybe TRBD2 (5 bases). In germline, CDR1 is SGHRS, CDR2 YFSETQ. V lost 4 bases and J 3 bases, leaving 17 bases between the germline ends. The CDR3 consists of 17 residues. The CDR3 here is CASSAPKGEGGANVLTF. The CDR3 region has the DNA TGCGCCAGCAGCGCCCCTAAGGGAGAGGGTGGGGCCAACGTCCTGACTTTC.

V usage is TRBV10-3 and J usage is TRBJ2-3, with a weak D call TRBD2 (7 bases). The V gene's germline CDR1 is ENHRY and CDR2 SYGVKD. This CDR3 has 15 amino acids. V was trimmed by 1 base and J by 3 bases, leaving 11 bases between them. In DNA form, the CDR3 reads TGTGCCATCAGTGAGTGGGCGGGGGCAACAGATACGCAGTATTTT. As protein: CAISEWAGATDTQYF.

The rearrangement links TRBV7-8 to TRBJ2-1; 9 positions match TRBD2. The CDR3 loop spans 15 amino acids. The V gene end was trimmed by 5 bases and the J gene end by 8 bases; junction bases not matched to a gene: 10. From germline, CDR1 is SGHVS and CDR2 FQNEAQ. The CDR3 nucleotides are TGTGCCAGCAGCCTCCCTGGCGGGGGGGCGGATGAGCAGTTCTTC. This codes for CASSLPGGGADEQFF.

The chain couples TRBV6-5 to TRBJ2-1, with a possible D match to TRBD2 (6 bases). The germline V and J ends were trimmed by 10 bases and 2 bases, with 18 bases remaining between them. Germline CDR1 and CDR2: MNHEY and SVGAGI. The CDR3 has 15 residues. CDR3 sequence (DNA): TGTGCCACAAATACCGCGGGGAGACCCTACAATGAGCAGTTCTTC. This codes for CATNTAGRPYNEQFF.

This chain joins TRBV5-1 and TRBJ1-1; a possible D gene is TRBD1 (6 bases). V lost 0 bases and J 3 bases, leaving 9 bases between the germline ends. Germline CDR1 and CDR2: SGHRS and YFSETQ. This CDR3 contains 14 residues. The CDR3 is CASSLGQGYTEAFF. The CDR3 nucleotides are TGCGCCAGCAGCTTGGGCCAGGGGTACACTGAAGCTTTCTTT.